This T cell receptor beta chain is from a study of cytomegalovirus exposure and HLA in healthy donors. Study-level findings and limits: Later, an analysis found that common viral pathogens appeared to be linked with several of the most significant clusters.

The PCR contained 60 Vbeta and 13 Jbeta primers. The table came from immunoSEQ multiplex PCR; TCRdb's copy has only in-frame clones and leaves some out. Counted here are roughly 120,000 clones, more than 65% occurring once; the ten biggest clones make up 3.5% to 4%. The CDR3 spans 16 residues. As regards this clone: Its antigen is unidentified.

This chain uses TRBV21-1 with TRBJ2-2; the table's TRBD1 call for D was not verified on the DNA. TRBV21-1 is annotated as a pseudogene. This receptor was taken from a human donor in good health. The sample was PBMCs. The CDR3 reads CASSIYRGRIAGELFF. Written as DNA, the CDR3 is TGTGCCAGCAGCATATACAGGGGCCGTATCGCCGGGGAGCTGTTTTTT.